A single sample is the source of the 10 T cell receptor beta chains below, sequenced in a study of technical replicates of blood from a handful of donors. Measured with immunoSEQ multiplex PCR; TCRdb has only the in-frame clones, and not every one. This table holds approximately 99,000 clones, about 96% found once. Sequencing used T cells isolated from PBMCs. The origin of the receptors is a human donor in good health.

The rearrangement uses TRBV14 and TRBJ2-7; 8 nucleotides agree with TRBD1. The CDR3 runs 15 residues. Germline lookup yields CDR1 SGHDN and CDR2 FVKESK. Unmatched junction bases numbered 12, after V lost 5 bases and J lost 6 bases. This chain's CDR3 is CASSFSPGQEGEQYF. CDR3 bases: TGTGCCAGCAGCTTCTCCCCGGGACAGGAAGGCGAGCAGTACTTC.

This clone occurred once. The chain has TRBV10-3 and TRBJ2-3; 8 bases match TRBD2. Looked up from germline, CDR1 is ENHRY and CDR2 is SYGVKD. The CDR3 consists of 15 residues. Unmatched junction bases numbered 6, after V lost 4 bases and J lost 3 bases. CDR3 in DNA: TGTGCCATCAGTGTTACTAGCGGCTTAACAGATACGCAGTATTTT. This codes for CAISVTSGLTDTQYF.

This chain uses TRBV10-2 with TRBJ2-5; TRBD2 matches at 7 bases. This CDR3 has 15 residues. The V segment lost 0 bases and the J segment 0 bases; nucleotides outside the gene matches: 1. Germline V lookup: CDR1 WSHSY, CDR2 SAAADI. The CDR3 protein is CASSESGGDQETQYF. The CDR3, as DNA: TGCGCCAGCAGTGAGTCGGGGGGGGACCAAGAGACCCAGTACTTC.

The J gene is TRBJ1-1, the V gene TRBV7-3; D unresolved. Germline V gene data show CDR1 as SGHTA and CDR2 as FQGTGA. The CDR3 loop spans 13 amino acids. Trimming left V 3 bases short and J 3 bases short, with 8 bases between. CDR3 in amino acids: CASSFSVDTEAFF. CDR3 DNA sequence: TGTGCCAGCAGCTTCTCGGTGGACACTGAAGCTTTCTTT. Full variable domain (missing parts from reference TRBV7-3 and TRBJ1-1): GAGVSQTPSNKVTEKGKYVELRCDPISGHTALYWYRQSLGQGPEFLIYFQGTGAADDSGLPNDRFFAVRPEGSVSTLKIQRTERGDSAVYLCASSFSVDTEAFFGQGTRLTVV.

The CDR3 loop reads CASSYGFRGTGELFF. The CDR3 nucleotides read TGTGCCAGCAGCTATGGTTTCAGGGGCACCGGGGAGCTGTTTTTT. V gene TRBV13 combines with J gene TRBJ2-2, with D possibly TRBD1 on 6 matching bases. Germline values: CDR1 PRHDT, CDR2 FYEKMQ (reference sequence). The CDR3 loop spans 15 amino acids. The V end was cut by 4 bases, the J end by 4 bases, with 13 bases between.

The rearrangement links TRBV19 to TRBJ2-1; tentative D call: TRBD1 (6 bases). The CDR3 spans 13 residues. Germline values: CDR1 LNHDA, CDR2 SQIVND (reference sequence). The V and J ends lost 4 bases and 5 bases respectively, with 9 bases between them. The CDR3 region is CASSTTGNNEQFF. The CDR3 coding sequence is TGTGCCAGTAGTACTACAGGGAACAATGAGCAGTTCTTC.

The gene calls are TRBV5-1 and TRBJ2-3; 7 positions match TRBD2. CDR1 is SGHRS, CDR2 YFSETQ, per germline. This CDR3 has 18 amino acids. V shed 0 bases and J 6 bases; nucleotides not matched to a gene: 16. CDR3 sequence: CASSLVPSGQRPRDTQYF. The CDR3 DNA follows: TGCGCCAGCAGCTTGGTGCCTAGCGGCCAACGGCCCCGGGATACGCAGTATTTT.

The CDR3 DNA reads TGTGCCAGCAGTTTCACAGGGGTTAGCACAGATACGCAGTATTTT. This translates into CASSFTGVSTDTQYF. This chain uses TRBV6-5 with TRBJ2-3, with 7 bases aligning to TRBD1. Losses at the gene ends were 4 bases for V and 0 bases for J; bases not matched to a gene: 4. CDR1 is MNHEY and CDR2 is SVGAGI in the germline V gene. This CDR3 spans 15 amino acids.

The chain recombines TRBV5-8 with TRBJ1-1; possibly TRBD1 for D (5 bases). The length of the CDR3 is 15 residues. V lost 0 bases and J 12 bases, leaving 21 bases between the germline ends. Germline CDR1 and CDR2: SGHTS and YDEGEE. The chain's CDR3 is CASSLGGAGTLGTFF. CDR3 nucleotides: TGTGCCAGCAGCTTGGGGGGCGCGGGGACTCTAGGGACTTTCTTT.

This rearrangement joins TRBV14 to TRBJ1-1; D unclear. The CDR3 runs to 15 residues. Germline V gives CDR1 SGHDN, CDR2 FVKESK. Trimming pared 2 bases from V and 4 bases from J, leaving 14 bases between. The CDR3 is CASSQSAGGATEAFF. CDR3 DNA sequence: TGTGCCAGCAGCCAATCGGCGGGAGGTGCCACTGAAGCTTTCTTT.